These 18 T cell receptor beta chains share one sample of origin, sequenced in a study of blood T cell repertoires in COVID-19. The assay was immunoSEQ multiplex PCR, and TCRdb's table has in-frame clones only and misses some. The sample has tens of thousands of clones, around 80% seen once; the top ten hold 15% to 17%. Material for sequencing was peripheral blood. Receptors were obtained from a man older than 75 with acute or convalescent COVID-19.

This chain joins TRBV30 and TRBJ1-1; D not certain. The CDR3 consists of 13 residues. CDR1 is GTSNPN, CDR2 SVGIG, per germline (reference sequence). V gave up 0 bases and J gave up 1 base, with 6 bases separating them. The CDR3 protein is CAWSVHQNTEAFF. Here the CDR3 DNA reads TGTGCCTGGAGTGTACACCAGAACACTGAAGCTTTCTTT.

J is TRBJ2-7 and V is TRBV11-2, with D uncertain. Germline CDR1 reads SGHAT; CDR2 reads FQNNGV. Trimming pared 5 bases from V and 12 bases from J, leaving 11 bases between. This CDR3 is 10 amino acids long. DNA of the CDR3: TGTGCCAGCAGCGCCCCCAGTATGTACTTC. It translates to CASSAPSMYF.

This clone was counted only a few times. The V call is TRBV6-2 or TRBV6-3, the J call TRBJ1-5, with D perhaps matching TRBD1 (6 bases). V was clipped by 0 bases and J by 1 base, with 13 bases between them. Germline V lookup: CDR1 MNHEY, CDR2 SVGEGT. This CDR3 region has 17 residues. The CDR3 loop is CASSYSPPGVSNQPQHF. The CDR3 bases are TGTGCCAGCAGTTACTCCCCCCCAGGGGTGAGCAATCAGCCCCAGCATTTT.

Here the CDR3 reads CASSYSRGGRSSYEQYF. In nucleotides, the CDR3 is TGTGCCAGCAGTTACTCGAGAGGGGGCCGGAGCTCCTACGAGCAGTACTTC. The V and J genes are TRBV6-2 or TRBV6-3 and TRBJ2-7; TRBD1 matches at 7 bases. The CDR3 length is 17 residues. Germline V gives CDR1 MNHEY, CDR2 SVGEGT. J lost 0 bases, V lost 0 bases, and 8 bases had no gene match.

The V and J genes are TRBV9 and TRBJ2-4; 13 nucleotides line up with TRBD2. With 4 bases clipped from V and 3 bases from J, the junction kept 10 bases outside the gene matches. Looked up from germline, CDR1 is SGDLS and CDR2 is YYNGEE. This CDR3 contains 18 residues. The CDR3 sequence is CASSPTSGRADGKNIQYF. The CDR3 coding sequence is TGTGCCAGCAGCCCCACTAGCGGGAGGGCCGACGGCAAAAACATTCAGTACTTC.

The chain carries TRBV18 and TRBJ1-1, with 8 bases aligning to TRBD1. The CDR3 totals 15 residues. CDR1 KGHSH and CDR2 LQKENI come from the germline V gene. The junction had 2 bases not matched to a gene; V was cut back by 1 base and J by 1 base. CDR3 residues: CASSPRDRQNTEAFF. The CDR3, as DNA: TGTGCCAGCTCACCACGGGACAGGCAGAACACTGAAGCTTTCTTT. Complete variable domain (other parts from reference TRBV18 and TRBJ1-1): NAGVMQNPRHLVRRRGQEARLRCSPMKGHSHVYWYRQLPEEGLKFMVYLQKENIIDESGMPKERFSAEFPKEGPSILRIQQVVRGDSAAYFCASSPRDRQNTEAFFGQGTRLTVV.

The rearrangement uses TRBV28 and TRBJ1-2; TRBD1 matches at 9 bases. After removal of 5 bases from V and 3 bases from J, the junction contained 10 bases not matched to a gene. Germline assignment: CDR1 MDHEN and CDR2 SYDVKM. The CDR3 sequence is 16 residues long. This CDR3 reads CASSPGTGIGDYGYTF. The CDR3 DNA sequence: TGTGCCAGCAGTCCCGGGACAGGGATTGGGGACTATGGCTACACCTTC.

The CDR3 is CATSKELAGYEQYF. The CDR3 nucleotides read TGTGCCACCAGCAAGGAACTAGCGGGGTACGAGCAGTACTTC. The rearrangement joins TRBV15 to TRBJ2-7; 10 bases are a match to TRBD2. After removal of 4 bases from V and 4 bases from J, the junction contained 4 bases not matched to a gene. Germline V gene sequence: CDR1 LNHNV, CDR2 YYDKDF (reference sequence). The CDR3 is made up of 14 amino acids.

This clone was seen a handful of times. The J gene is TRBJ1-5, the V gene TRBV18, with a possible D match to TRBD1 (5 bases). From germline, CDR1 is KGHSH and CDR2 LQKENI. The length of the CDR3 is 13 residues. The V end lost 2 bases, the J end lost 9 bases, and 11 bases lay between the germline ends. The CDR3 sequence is CASSPLQGMPQHF. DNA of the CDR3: TGTGCCAGCTCACCATTGCAGGGAATGCCCCAGCATTTT.

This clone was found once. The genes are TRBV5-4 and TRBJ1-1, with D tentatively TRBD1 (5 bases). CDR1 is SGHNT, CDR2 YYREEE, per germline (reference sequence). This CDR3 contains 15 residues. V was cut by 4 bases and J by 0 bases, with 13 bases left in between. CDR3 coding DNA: TGTGCCAGCAGCACACCGACAGAAATGAACACTGAAGCTTTCTTT. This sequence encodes CASSTPTEMNTEAFF.

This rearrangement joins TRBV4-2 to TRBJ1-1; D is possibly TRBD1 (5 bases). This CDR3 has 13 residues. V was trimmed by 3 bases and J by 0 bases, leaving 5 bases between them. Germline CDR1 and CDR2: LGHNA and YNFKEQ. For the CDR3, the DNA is TGTGCCAGCAGCCAGGACATGAACACTGAAGCTTTCTTT. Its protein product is CASSQDMNTEAFF.

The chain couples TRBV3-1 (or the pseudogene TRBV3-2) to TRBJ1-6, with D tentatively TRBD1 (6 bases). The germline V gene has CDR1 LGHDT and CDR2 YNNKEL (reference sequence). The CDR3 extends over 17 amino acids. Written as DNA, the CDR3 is TGTGCAGCAGCCAAGATGGTACAGGGCCACAGTTTGGCGCCCCTCCACTTT. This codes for CAAAKMVQGHSLAPLHF.

The DNA of the CDR3 is TGTGCCAGCAGCAAGCCCGGACAGGCCTACGAGCAGTACTTC. It translates to CASSKPGQAYEQYF. The V and J genes are TRBV6-5 and TRBJ2-7; 7 bases line up with TRBD1. The CDR3 has 14 amino acids. The germline V gene encodes CDR1 MNHEY and CDR2 SVGAGI. Trimming cost V 6 bases and J 2 bases; bases outside gene matches: 7.

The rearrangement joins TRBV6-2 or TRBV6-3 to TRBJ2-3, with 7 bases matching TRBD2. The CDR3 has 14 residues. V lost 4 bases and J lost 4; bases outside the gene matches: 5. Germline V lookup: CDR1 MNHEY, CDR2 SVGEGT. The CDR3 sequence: CASSFVSGADTQYF. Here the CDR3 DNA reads TGTGCCAGCAGTTTCGTCAGCGGGGCAGATACGCAGTATTTT.

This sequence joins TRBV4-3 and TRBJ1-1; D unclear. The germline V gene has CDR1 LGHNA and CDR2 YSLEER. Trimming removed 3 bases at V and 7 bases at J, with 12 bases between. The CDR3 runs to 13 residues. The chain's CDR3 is CASSQEPGFEAFF. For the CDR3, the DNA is TGCGCCAGCAGCCAGGAACCGGGGTTTGAAGCTTTCTTT.

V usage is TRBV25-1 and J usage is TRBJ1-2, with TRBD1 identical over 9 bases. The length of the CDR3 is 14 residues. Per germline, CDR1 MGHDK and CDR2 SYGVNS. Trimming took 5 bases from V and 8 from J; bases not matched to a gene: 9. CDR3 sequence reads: CASSNTGTGPGYTF. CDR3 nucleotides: TGTGCCAGCAGTAACACCGGGACAGGGCCCGGCTACACCTTC.

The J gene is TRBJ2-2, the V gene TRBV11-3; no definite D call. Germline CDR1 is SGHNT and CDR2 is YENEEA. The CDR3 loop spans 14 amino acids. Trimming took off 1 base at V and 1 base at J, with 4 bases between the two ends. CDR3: CASSLGRNTGELFF. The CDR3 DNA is TGTGCCAGCAGCTTAGGCAGGAACACCGGGGAGCTGTTTTTT.

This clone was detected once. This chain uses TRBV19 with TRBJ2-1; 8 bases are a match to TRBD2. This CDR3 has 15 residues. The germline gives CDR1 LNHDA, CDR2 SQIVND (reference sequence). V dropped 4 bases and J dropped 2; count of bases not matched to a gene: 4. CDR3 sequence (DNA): TGTGCCAGTAGTAGCACTAGCGGTGCCTACAATGAGCAGTTCTTC. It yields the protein CASSSTSGAYNEQFF. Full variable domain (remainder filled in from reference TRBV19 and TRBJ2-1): DGGITQSPKYLFRKEGQNVTLSCEQNLNHDAMYWYRQDPGQGLRLIYYSQIVNDFQKGDIAEGYSVSREKKESFPLTVTSAQKNPTAFYLCASSSTSGAYNEQFFGPGTRLTVL.